A selection of T cell receptor beta chains follows, all from one sample in a study of CD8+ T cells in alopecia areata. Profiling relied on immunoSEQ multiplex PCR, and the TCRdb table lists in-frame clones only, not all of them. The data hold around 270,000 clones, with roughly 64% observed a single time. The specimen comprised CD4+ T cells sorted from blood, sampled at week 24, from a patient treated with tofacitinib. Receptors were obtained from a human donor with alopecia areata. CDR3s include the opening cysteine and the closing phenylalanine or tryptophan. D genes are given only for firm matches. Rows may omit the clone size; those that give it use once, few, many or a size class.

v_gene,j_gene,d_gene,abundance,len,CDR3aa,CDR3nt
TRBV5-6,TRBJ2-5,.,.,16,CASSLGTRGFGETQYF,TGTGCCAGCAGCTTGGGGACCAGGGGTTTCGGGGAGACCCAGTACTTC
TRBV29-1,TRBJ1-2,.,few,11,CSVDPREGYTF,TGCAGCGTTGACCCTCGGGAGGGCTACACCTTC
TRBV2,TRBJ1-1,.,.,12,CASKDSYDEAFF,TGTGCCAGCAAGGATTCGTATGATGAAGCTTTCTTT
TRBV29-1,TRBJ2-3,TRBD2,few,16,CSVEGGLAGFTDTQYF,TGCAGCGTTGAAGGCGGGCTAGCGGGGTTCACAGATACGCAGTATTTT
TRBV2,TRBJ2-3,.,.,14,CASSEGSSTDTQYF,TGTGCCAGCAGTGAAGGGAGTAGCACAGATACGCAGTATTTT
TRBV28,TRBJ2-7,TRBD1,few,13,CASSVTGPYEQYF,TGTGCCAGCAGCGTGACAGGGCCCTACGAGCAGTACTTC
TRBV18,TRBJ2-7,TRBD1,few,15,CASSPGQGSWNEQYF,TGTGCCAGCTCACCTGGACAGGGGAGTTGGAACGAGCAGTACTTC
TRBV30,TRBJ1-1,TRBD1,.,17,CAWNDPLDRGENTEAFF,TGTGCCTGGAATGACCCGCTGGACAGGGGTGAGAACACTGAAGCTTTCTTT
TRBV29-1,TRBJ1-1,.,.,10,CSVVTGQAFF,TGCAGCGTTGTTACGGGTCAGGCTTTCTTT
TRBV7-2,TRBJ2-3,TRBD1,few,14,CASKPGQSTDTQYF,TGTGCCAGCAAGCCGGGACAGAGCACAGATACGCAGTATTTT
TRBV5-4,TRBJ2-2,.,.,14,CASSLQGTTGELFF,TGTGCCAGCAGCCTACAGGGTACCACCGGGGAGCTGTTTTTT
TRBV28,TRBJ2-7,.,.,11,CASSFGGEQYF,TGTGCCAGCAGTTTCGGGGGTGAGCAGTACTTC
TRBV7-2,TRBJ2-5,TRBD2,.,15,CASSPGLGLLETQYF,TGTGCCAGCAGTCCCGGACTAGGACTATTGGAGACCCAGTACTTC
TRBV14,TRBJ1-2,.,.,13,CASSLIANYGYTF,TGTGCCAGCAGTCTTATAGCTAACTATGGCTACACCTTC
TRBV23-1,TRBJ2-3,.,.,19,CASSQYMKKLQSSTDTQYF,TGCGCCAGCAGTCAATATATGAAAAAGCTACAGTCTAGCACAGATACGCAGTATTTT
TRBV19,TRBJ1-2,TRBD1,.,15,CASTATGTANYGYTF,TGTGCCAGTACTGCTACCGGGACAGCTAACTATGGCTACACCTTC
TRBV30,TRBJ2-1,.,.,14,CAWSRASSYNEQFF,TGTGCCTGGAGTCGGGCAAGCTCCTACAATGAGCAGTTCTTC
TRBV5-6,TRBJ2-2,TRBD1,.,15,CASSPDRGETGELFF,TGTGCCAGCAGCCCCGACAGGGGAGAAACCGGGGAGCTGTTTTTT
TRBV2,TRBJ1-6,TRBD1,.,14,CASRLDRGGSPLHF,TGTGCCAGCAGATTAGACAGGGGTGGGTCACCCCTCCACTTT